The 3 T cell receptor beta chains below all came from one sample that was sequenced in a study of shared clonotypes between healthy human individuals. Libraries were prepared by immunoSEQ multiplex PCR; TCRdb keeps only in-frame clonotypes and omits some of them. Among 2 million to 2.5 million clones, roughly 90% were seen once, and the ten largest hold roughly 0.34%. The sequencing sample was made of naive CD4+ T cells from PBMCs. Stated subset: CD45RA+ positively selected. These receptor sequences come from a man aged 18 to 30 in good health. Some clones in this sample may be carry-over from other donors' samples.

V is TRBV27 and J is TRBJ2-1; D gene unclear. CDR1 MNHEY and CDR2 SMNVEV come from the germline V gene (reference sequence). The length of the CDR3 is 15 residues. The germline V and J ends were trimmed by 7 bases and 3 bases, with 16 bases remaining between them. The CDR3 here is CASTTLGASYNEQFF. DNA of the CDR3: TGTGCCAGCACCACATTGGGTGCTAGCTACAATGAGCAGTTCTTC.

The rearrangement uses TRBV7-6 and TRBJ1-5; D is possibly TRBD1 (6 bases). This CDR3 contains 15 residues. The V end lost 1 base, the J end lost 5 bases, and 12 bases lay between the germline ends. Per the germline V gene, CDR1 is SGHVS and CDR2 is FNYEAQ. The chain's CDR3 is CASSLGTRGDQPQHF. As DNA, the CDR3 is TGTGCCAGCAGCTTAGGGACCAGGGGTGATCAGCCCCAGCATTTT.

The V call is TRBV7-2, the J call TRBJ1-1; 7 bases are shared with TRBD1. V gave up 9 bases and J gave up 10 bases; unmatched junction bases: 17. Germline-derived CDR1 and CDR2 are SGHTA and FQGNSA. The CDR3 length is 14 residues. The CDR3 nucleotides read TGTGCCAGTCTTAGACAGGGAACTTCCTCGGCAGCTTTCTTT. This sequence encodes CASLRQGTSSAAFF.